The 6 T cell receptor beta chains below come from one sample, sequenced in a study of CD8+CD57+ T cells in acquired aplastic anemia. Selection for sequencing was limited to patients who had shown CD8+CD57+ cell expansion by flow cytometry. Genomic DNA was employed as the template in profiling TCR beta VDJ and CDR3. MiXCR, run by TCRdb on the reads, gives a single entry per CDR3 protein. The sample holds roughly 80,000 distinct CDR3 sequences, about three quarters seen once. The sequenced sample was sorted CD4+, CD8+, or CD8+CD57+ T cells (not recorded which) from PBMCs. These TCRs come from a human donor with aplastic anemia.

The V call is TRBV7-6, the J call TRBJ2-3; D gene ambiguous. CDR1 SGHVS and CDR2 FNYEAQ come from the germline V gene. V was clipped by 2 bases and J by 0 bases, with 12 bases between them. The CDR3 is made up of 16 amino acids. This chain's CDR3 is CASSLPLVGSTDTQYF. In nucleotides, the CDR3 is TGTGCCAGCAGCTTACCCCTCGTAGGGAGCACAGATACGCAGTATTTT.

This chain connects TRBV29-1 to TRBJ2-2, with D possibly being TRBD2 (6 bases). CDR1 is SQVTM and CDR2 is ANQGSEA in the germline V gene. CDR3 length: 14 amino acids. Trimming removed 4 bases from V and 0 bases from J, with 9 bases in between. The CDR3 reads CSVARGTNTGELFF. The CDR3 DNA reads as TGCAGCGTTGCTCGGGGGACGAACACCGGGGAGCTGTTTTTT.

The V call is TRBV9, the J call TRBJ2-7; D remains unclear. The CDR3 spans 12 residues. CDR1 and CDR2 (germline): SGDLS, YYNGEE. V was trimmed by 3 bases and J by 3 bases, leaving 7 bases between them. This CDR3 is CASSGDGYEQYF. CDR3 nucleotide sequence: TGTGCCAGCAGCGGCGACGGCTACGAGCAGTACTTC.

This chain uses TRBV2 with TRBJ1-1; D unclear. In germline, CDR1 is SNHLY, CDR2 FYNNEI. There are 14 residues in the CDR3. The V end was cut by 4 bases, the J end by 4 bases, with 13 bases between. CDR3 in amino acids: CASSVVSGGTEAFF. CDR3 bases: TGTGCCAGCAGTGTAGTCTCTGGAGGCACTGAAGCTTTCTTT.

The V gene is TRBV12-3 or TRBV12-4, the J gene TRBJ2-3; D unresolved. CDR3 length: 13 amino acids. The germline V and J ends were trimmed by 3 bases and 3 bases, with 7 bases remaining between them. The CDR3 DNA is TGTGCCAGCAGTTTTGTGGGGACAGATACGCAGTATTTT. Its translation is CASSFVGTDTQYF.

The V and J genes are TRBV24-1 and TRBJ1-5; 7 bases are shared with TRBD1. V was clipped by 7 bases and J by 4 bases; unmatched bases: 6. The CDR3 contains 14 residues. CDR1 is KGHDR, CDR2 SFDVKD, per germline. The CDR3 region is CATRGRGDNQPQHF. The CDR3 DNA follows: TGTGCCACCAGGGGCAGGGGGGATAATCAGCCCCAGCATTTT.